Each of the 12 T cell receptor beta chains below was sequenced from the same sample in a study of blood T cell repertoires in COVID-19 (dated by TCRdb to the early 2020s). Library generation was performed with the immunoSEQ multiplex PCR assay. TCRdb provides this immuneACCESS table in a form limited to in-frame rearrangements. Some clones are lacking; in checked studies, under half of them reflect an unresolved V gene, and why the rest are absent is not known. This sample holds 130,000 or so clones; around 83% were observed only once. Roughly 1.5% of the sample belongs to the ten largest clones. Sequencing input: peripheral blood. These receptors came from a human donor in a cohort sampled during active COVID-19.

V is TRBV7-6 and J is TRBJ1-4, with 11 positions matching TRBD1. The junction had 9 bases not matched to a gene; V was cut back by 5 bases and J by 7 bases. The CDR3 contains 16 residues. CDR1 SGHVS and CDR2 FNYEAQ come from the germline V gene. This CDR3 reads CASSARDRGKGEKLFF. The CDR3 nucleotides read TGTGCCAGCAGCGCCCGGGACAGGGGGAAGGGTGAAAAACTGTTTTTT.

The chain carries TRBV28 and TRBJ2-5; 9 nucleotides align to TRBD1. V shed 6 bases and J 4 bases; nucleotides not matched to a gene: 24. This CDR3 has 20 residues. CDR1 and CDR2 (germline): MDHEN, SYDVKM. The CDR3 sequence is CASSTGTGRMAGVLGETQYF. CDR3 in DNA: TGTGCCAGCAGCACCGGGACAGGGAGAATGGCGGGAGTCCTCGGAGAGACCCAGTACTTC. Based on the CDR3 plus reference TRBV28 and TRBJ2-5, the full variable domain is DVKVTQSSRYLVKRTGEKVFLECVQDMDHENMFWYRQDPGLGLRLIYFSYDVKMKEKGDIPEGYSVSREKKERFSLILESASTNQTSMYLCASSTGTGRMAGVLGETQYFGPGTRLLVL.

The V call is TRBV5-4, the J call TRBJ2-1, with 10 bases that match TRBD2. The V gene's germline CDR1 is SGHNT and CDR2 YYREEE (reference sequence). The J segment lost 7 bases and the V segment lost 0 bases, leaving 7 bases of the junction unmatched. The CDR3 has 16 amino acids. CDR3 amino acids: CASSLAPGLAQNEQFF. Written as DNA, the CDR3 is TGTGCCAGCAGCTTGGCCCCGGGACTAGCGCAAAATGAGCAGTTCTTC.

The chain carries TRBV7-8 and TRBJ2-1; 10 nucleotides line up with TRBD1. V lost 5 bases to trimming and J lost 2 bases; unmatched junction nucleotides: 18. Germline-derived CDR1 and CDR2 are SGHVS and FQNEAQ. There are 20 residues in the CDR3. The CDR3 here is CASSADAGTGALPAYNEQFF. In DNA, the CDR3 is TGTGCCAGCAGCGCTGACGCCGGGACAGGGGCCCTTCCCGCCTACAATGAGCAGTTCTTC. Full variable domain (remainder filled in from reference TRBV7-8 and TRBJ2-1): GAGVSQSPRYKVAKRGQDVALRCDPISGHVSLFWYQQALGQGPEFLTYFQNEAQLDKSGLPSDRFFAERPEGSVSTLKIQRTQQEDSAVYLCASSADAGTGALPAYNEQFFGPGTRLTVL.

V gene TRBV7-2 combines with J gene TRBJ2-7, with 10 nucleotides matching TRBD2. The J segment lost 4 bases and the V segment lost 5 bases, leaving 2 bases of the junction unmatched. The CDR3 covers 13 residues. In germline, CDR1 is SGHTA, CDR2 FQGNSA. The CDR3 DNA sequence: TGTGCCAGCAGCATGGGACTAGCGTACGAGCAGTACTTC. The encoded protein is CASSMGLAYEQYF.

In this sample, this clone turned up many times. The chain couples TRBV28 to TRBJ1-2, with 8 bases that match TRBD1. In germline, CDR1 is MDHEN, CDR2 SYDVKM. This CDR3 contains 14 residues. With V trimmed by 1 base and J by 7 bases, 5 bases remained unmatched. The CDR3 reads CASSLSQGGSGYTF. In DNA, the CDR3 is TGTGCCAGCAGTTTATCACAGGGGGGTTCTGGCTACACCTTC.

The chain joins TRBV7-2 to TRBJ2-5; 7 nucleotides align to TRBD2. The CDR3 is made up of 13 amino acids. In germline, CDR1 is SGHTA, CDR2 FQGNSA. Trimming at V came to 8 bases and at J to 4 bases, leaving 7 bases not matched to a gene. CDR3 amino acids: CASEREIRETQYF. The DNA of the CDR3 is TGTGCCAGCGAGCGGGAAATCAGAGAGACCCAGTACTTC.

A few counts support this clone. Written as DNA, the CDR3 is TGTGCCACCTCACAGGGGTTCAATCAGCCCCAGCATTTT. Translation gives CATSQGFNQPQHF. The V gene is TRBV24-1, the J gene TRBJ1-5, with 7 bases aligning to TRBD1. Per germline, CDR1 KGHDR and CDR2 SFDVKD. CDR3 length: 13 amino acids. The J segment lost 3 bases and the V segment lost 9 bases, leaving 4 bases of the junction unmatched.

The CDR3 nucleotides read TGTGCCAGCAGCCAATGGGCAAGCATGAACACTGAAGCTTTCTTT. Amino acids: CASSQWASMNTEAFF. The chain uses TRBV14 and TRBJ1-1; D unclear. Trimming took 2 bases from V and 0 from J, leaving 10 bases between them. Germline CDR1 SGHDN, CDR2 FVKESK. The CDR3 is 15 amino acids.

This clone was observed a few times. The gene calls are TRBV7-6 and TRBJ2-1; 7 nucleotides line up with TRBD2. Losses at the gene ends were 5 bases for V and 1 base for J; bases not matched to a gene: 5. The CDR3 is 15 residues long. From germline, CDR1 is SGHVS and CDR2 FNYEAQ. The DNA of the CDR3 is TGTGCCAGCAGCCAAGCGGGACTATCCTACAATGAGCAGTTCTTC. Its protein product is CASSQAGLSYNEQFF.

The CDR3 sequence: CASSLGGTSENNEQFF. The CDR3 DNA sequence: TGCGCCAGCAGCTTGGGGGGGACTAGCGAGAACAATGAGCAGTTCTTC. This chain joins TRBV5-1 and TRBJ2-1, with 10 bases identical to TRBD2. J was trimmed by 5 bases and V by 0 bases; bases with no gene match: 5. This CDR3 region has 16 residues. Germline CDR1 reads SGHRS; CDR2 reads YFSETQ.

The V call is TRBV9, the J call TRBJ2-3; 9 bases line up with TRBD1. The CDR3 length is 15 residues. Germline trimming cut 4 bases from V and 3 bases from J; bases unmatched to any gene: 6. The germline gives CDR1 SGDLS, CDR2 YYNGEE. The CDR3 sequence: CASSLRTGETDTQYF. In nucleotides, the CDR3 is TGTGCCAGCAGCTTAAGGACAGGGGAAACAGATACGCAGTATTTT. Looking up the rest from reference TRBV9 and TRBJ2-3 gives the full variable domain: DSGVTQTPKHLITATGQRVTLRCSPRSGDLSVYWYQQSLDQGLQFLIQYYNGEERAKGNILERFSAQQFPDLHSELNLSSLELGDSALYFCASSLRTGETDTQYFGPGTRLTVL.